This TCR beta chain was captured by sequencing in a study of CD8 T cells in ankylosing spondylitis. The CDR3 extends over 17 amino acids. The V end lost 6 bases, the J end lost 0 bases, and 15 bases lay between the germline ends. From germline, CDR1 is MNHEY and CDR2 SMNVEV (reference sequence). Study-level results: A TCR beta motif of eight highly homologous variants appeared characteristic of ankylosing spondylitis blood.

Using quantitative 5'-RACE with molecular barcodes, the authors made TCR beta libraries. TCRdb analysed the 5' RACE reads with MiXCR anew, one entry per CDR3 protein. Of fewer than 550,000 distinct CDR3 sequences listed, less than 6% are singletons. This clonotype was counted at least ten times. Its matching antigen is unknown. The rearrangement links TRBV27 to TRBJ1-6, with a weak D call TRBD1 (5 bases). Sequencing was performed on blood, either unsorted or a sorted T cell fraction (not recorded which). The sequence was obtained from a male donor with ankylosing spondylitis. CDR3 nucleotides: TGTGCCAGCAGGTCGGGGGGAGGGAACTCCTATAATTCACCCCTCCACTTT. This translates into CASRSGGGNSYNSPLHF.